These 20 T cell receptor beta chains were sequenced from one sample in a study of vaccination and CD4 T cells after COVID-19. Once obtained from cultured CD4+ T cells, the DNA was sequenced using the Oncomine TCR Beta short-read assay. TCRdb ran MiXCR on the PCR reads and lists one entry per CDR3 protein. The sample has about 25,000 distinct CDR3 sequences, 60% to 80% seen once. Documented treatment: approximately nine-day PBMC culture with coronavirus spike peptide pools or control peptides (ViraFEST assay). Antigen specificity for these receptors is unknown. The input for sequencing was CD4+ T cells from blood, cultured in vitro, taken after SARS-CoV-2 vaccination. The receptors originated from a human donor who received a COVID-19 vaccine.

This rearrangement joins TRBV24-1 to TRBJ2-3; D gene unclear. The V gene lost 6 bases and the J gene lost 0 bases, with 9 bases spanning the gap. The CDR3 is 14 amino acids. The V gene's germline CDR1 is KGHDR and CDR2 SFDVKD. In DNA form, the CDR3 reads TGTGCCACCAGTTCCGCAACAAGCACAGATACGCAGTATTTT. Translating it yields CATSSATSTDTQYF.

The rearrangement links TRBV12-3 or TRBV12-4 to TRBJ2-1; D possibly matches TRBD1 or TRBD2 (5 bases each). The CDR3 sequence is 13 residues long. V was pared by 1 base and J by 8 bases, with 9 bases between. The CDR3 reads CASSLGGLDEQFF. In DNA, the CDR3 is TGTGCCAGCAGTTTAGGGGGGTTAGATGAGCAGTTCTTC.

The V gene is TRBV20-1, the J gene TRBJ2-3; the D gene is possibly TRBD2 (6 bases). The V gene lost 4 bases and the J gene lost 1 base, with 12 bases spanning the gap. Germline V gives CDR1 DFQATT, CDR2 SNEGSKA (reference sequence). CDR3 size: 14 residues. The CDR3 DNA follows: TGCAGTGCTATCCCCCCTAGCGGCACAGATACGCAGTATTTT. It is translated as CSAIPPSGTDTQYF.

The chain couples TRBV6-1 to TRBJ2-3, with D maybe TRBD1 (5 bases). Per the germline V gene, CDR1 is MNHNS and CDR2 is SASEGT. The CDR3 extends over 15 amino acids. The CDR3 loop is CATMRRWGWGDTQYF. In DNA form, the CDR3 reads TGTGCTACGATGAGAAGATGGGGCTGGGGAGATACGCAGTATTTT.

The CDR3 protein is CASSENWENTEAFF. The CDR3 region has the DNA TGTGCCAGCAGTGAAAACTGGGAGAACACTGAAGCTTTCTTT. The V and J genes are TRBV6-1 and TRBJ1-1, with no clear D. The CDR3 runs to 14 residues. The V gene's germline CDR1 is MNHNS and CDR2 SASEGT. Trimming pared 2 bases from V and 1 base from J, leaving 8 bases between.

The V call is TRBV2, the J call TRBJ1-6; no firm D call. Germline CDR1 SNHLY, CDR2 FYNNEI. This CDR3 region has 15 residues. Trimming shortened V by 1 base and J by 14 bases, and 18 bases separated the two germline ends. CDR3 nucleotides: TGTGCCAGCAGTGAAGATACGTTTCCCCTTGGAACCCTCCACTTT. Translation: CASSEDTFPLGTLHF. The variable domain in full, with the rest retrieved from reference TRBV2 and TRBJ1-6, is EPEVTQTPSHQVTQMGQEVILRCVPISNHLYFYWYRQILGQKVEFLVSFYNNEISEKSEIFDDQFSVERPDGSNFTLKIRSTKLEDSAMYFCASSEDTFPLGTLHFGNGTRLTVT.

The chain employs TRBV27 and TRBJ2-3, with D uncertain. Germline lookup yields CDR1 MNHEY and CDR2 SMNVEV (reference sequence). V lost 2 bases, J lost 5 bases, and 11 bases lay in between. CDR3 length: 14 amino acids. For the CDR3, the DNA is TGTGCCAGCAGTTTAGAGAGGACGGGAGATACGCAGTATTTT. It encodes CASSLERTGDTQYF.

This clonotype has more than one count but fewer than ten. The junction departs from germline at one end; a sequencing error may be responsible. The rearrangement links TRBV10-1 to TRBJ1-5; tentative D call: TRBD1 (6 bases). The CDR3 loop spans 13 amino acids. In germline, CDR1 is WNHNN, CDR2 SYGVQD (reference sequence). The CDR3 loop is CATSSGVGQPQHF. CDR3 nucleotides: TGCGCCACCAGTTCAGGGGTGGGTCAGCCCCAGCATTTT.

The chain links TRBV5-1 to TRBJ2-1; 7 bases match TRBD1. There are 15 residues in the CDR3. Germline V lookup: CDR1 SGHRS, CDR2 YFSETQ. After removal of 3 bases from V and 4 bases from J, the junction contained 7 bases not matched to a gene. The CDR3 DNA reads TGCGCCAGCAGCTCGGGACAGTACCCTTACAATGAGCAGTTCTTC. It translates to CASSSGQYPYNEQFF.

This chain links TRBV5-4 with TRBJ2-3; TRBD1 might be the D (6 bases). V shed 0 bases and J shed 4 bases, with 12 bases lying between them. The CDR3 extends over 15 amino acids. CDR1 SGHNT and CDR2 YYREEE come from the germline V gene (reference sequence). The CDR3 reads CASSLGGGWADTQYF. The CDR3, as DNA: TGTGCCAGCAGCTTGGGTGGGGGCTGGGCAGATACGCAGTATTTT.

This clonotype turned up a few times. V usage is TRBV30 and J usage is TRBJ1-2; D unclear. Germline CDR1 is GTSNPN and CDR2 is SVGIG (reference sequence). Deletions cut 2 bases from V and 7 bases from J, with 14 bases between. The CDR3 runs to 13 residues. The CDR3 DNA follows: TGTGCCTGGAGTACTCGGACGCAGAGTGGCTACACCTTC. Residues: CAWSTRTQSGYTF.

V is TRBV24-1 and J is TRBJ1-2, with D possibly TRBD1 on 6 matching bases. This CDR3 has 16 residues. Germline values: CDR1 KGHDR, CDR2 SFDVKD. Between the trimmed V and J ends, which lost 9 bases and 0 bases, there was a span of 19 bases. The CDR3 is CATSRAGDGSNYGYTF. CDR3 coding DNA: TGTGCCACCTCCCGGGCAGGGGACGGCTCTAACTATGGCTACACCTTC.

This clonotype was observed a handful of times. This chain connects TRBV19 to TRBJ2-3; 8 nucleotides align to TRBD2. Germline V gene data show CDR1 as LNHDA and CDR2 as SQIVND (reference sequence). The CDR3 is 15 residues long. Trimming removed 3 bases from V and 4 bases from J; junction bases left unmatched: 6. CDR3 sequence reads: CASSIRGGFPDTQYF. The CDR3 DNA reads TGTGCCAGTAGTATCCGGGGGGGCTTCCCAGATACGCAGTATTTT.

The genes are TRBV12-3 or TRBV12-4 and TRBJ1-1; no definite D call. V lost 11 bases, J lost 0 bases, and 7 bases lay in between. There are 11 residues in the CDR3. CDR3 DNA sequence: TGTGCCTGGTTGTTGAACACTGAAGCTTTCTTT. Amino acids: CAWLLNTEAFF.

This clonotype was counted between two and nine times. The chain uses TRBV2 and TRBJ1-5; D remains unclear. V dropped 7 bases and J dropped 0 bases, with 10 bases sitting between them. The CDR3 is made up of 14 amino acids. Germline assignment: CDR1 SNHLY and CDR2 FYNNEI. The DNA for the CDR3 is TGTGCCAGCACCAGGACGAATAGCAATCAGCCCCAGCATTTT. Its protein product is CASTRTNSNQPQHF.

This clonotype was observed a single time. This chain joins TRBV24-1 and TRBJ2-3; 7 bases map to TRBD1. This CDR3 contains 16 residues. The J segment lost 4 bases and the V segment lost 2 bases, leaving 8 bases of the junction unmatched. Germline loops: CDR1 KGHDR, CDR2 SFDVKD. CDR3 nucleotide sequence: TGTGCCACCAGTGATTCCAGACAGGGTAGGGCAGATACGCAGTATTTT. Residues: CATSDSRQGRADTQYF.

J is TRBJ1-1 and V is TRBV7-9; D is possibly TRBD1 (5 bases). Trimming removed 5 bases from V and 4 bases from J, with 14 bases in between. The CDR3 consists of 14 residues. Germline CDR1 is SEHNR and CDR2 is FQNEAQ (reference sequence). The CDR3 bases are TGTGCCAGCAGCAGGGACGGGGTGGGCACTGAAGCTTTCTTT. Amino acids: CASSRDGVGTEAFF.

V gene TRBV23-1 combines with J gene TRBJ2-5; 9 bases agree with TRBD1. TRBV23-1 is an ORF, and what it does is uncertain. There are 19 residues in the CDR3. Losses at the gene ends were 0 bases for V and 2 bases for J; bases not matched to a gene: 13. The CDR3: CASSQSLQGQGRKQETQYF. CDR3 DNA: TGCGCCAGCAGTCAATCCCTTCAAGGACAGGGGCGGAAACAAGAGACCCAGTACTTC.

The chain recombines TRBV11-2 with TRBJ2-2; the D gene is possibly TRBD1 (6 bases). The CDR3 extends over 19 amino acids. From germline, CDR1 is SGHAT and CDR2 FQNNGV. Between the trimmed V and J ends, which lost 1 base and 1 base, there was a span of 19 bases. In DNA, the CDR3 is TGTGCCAGCAGCTTAGTCCCCATTATTCGAGGGGGGAACACCGGGGAGCTGTTTTTT. Translating gives CASSLVPIIRGGNTGELFF.

The chain uses TRBV5-1 and TRBJ2-5, with TRBD2 matching over 9 bases. Germline V CDR1 and CDR2: SGHRS, YFSETQ. The V gene end was trimmed by 7 bases and the J gene end by 3 bases; junction bases not matched to a gene: 4. The CDR3 totals 13 residues. CDR3 region: CASARGGEETQYF. CDR3 in DNA: TGCGCCAGCGCGCGGGGGGGCGAAGAGACCCAGTACTTC.